This T cell receptor (beta chain) was found in a study of blood T cell repertoires in COVID-19 (dated by TCRdb to 2020 to 2022). A note on the overall study: The collaborator samples originated in the United States, Italy and Spain and spanned the acute and convalescent phases of COVID-19. The repertoires were made available in a free public database intended to serve as a resource for research on the immune response to SARS-CoV-2. Where HLA class I and class II types were available, the types were taken from metadata supplied by the sample provider, not from assay-based typing. The prospective study material was composed of cDNA or gDNA derived from T cells, B-cell-depleted T cells, or PBMCs. The dataset comprised deeply sampled blood TCRbeta repertoires from subjects exposed to, actively infected with, or recovered from COVID-19. Nearly every sample came with metadata listing a de-identified subject ID, COVID-19 status, age in years and sex. The samples were drawn from two sources: the first 160 participants of the ongoing ImmuneRACE study, and about 1,300 subjects contributed by 6 global collaborators.

The paper's findings and limits, for the study overall: Clinical and demographic metadata were provided uncurated, with the amount varying by source and participant.

Each collaborating institution followed its own protocols to collect whole blood in K2EDTA tubes. For TCRbeta analysis, collaborators shipped samples as frozen whole blood, isolated PBMCs, or DNA extracted from either of those sample types. The immunoSEQ Assay, a bias-controlled multiplex PCR, was used to amplify TCRbeta CDR3 regions from genomic DNA. Processing in the source paper ran as follows. Within the assay, amplification of reference gene primers was used to estimate how many nucleated cells each sample contained. Sequence reads were collapsed and filtered to measure the absolute abundance of every unique TCRbeta CDR3 rearrangement. For each sample, productive Simpson clonality was calculated as the square root of Simpson's diversity index across productive rearrangements. This is the immuneACCESS table as TCRdb keeps it, with only in-frame sequences that have V and J called. A part of the clones is gone; compared with another copy, unresolved V genes explain less than half, and the rest is unexplained. The V and J calls and the clone size are those of that table, but D and trimming were determined from the DNA. Across this sample there are around 700,000 clones, with 90% seen only once. The ten largest clones capture roughly 0.25% of the sample.

The CDR1 and CDR2 encoded by the germline V gene are SQVTM and ANQGSEA. Trimming takes 4 bases off V and 8 bases off J; junction bases not matched to a gene: 15. The CDR3 runs 16 residues from the cysteine to the phenylalanine. CDR3 DNA only is kept here, 48 bases in frame from base 1. With regard to this clone: Its antigen is not yet known. Base qualities are not provided; no much larger clone lies one nucleotide away.

Rearrangement joined TRBV29-1 to TRBJ1-4, with 8 junctional bases fitting TRBD1. Sequenced sample: peripheral blood. This sequence was found in a woman aged 18-29 years with acute or convalescent COVID-19. The nucleotide sequence is given as TGCAGCGTTGGAGGGGAACCTCAGGGGGCTCGAGAAAAACTGTTTTTT. Its translation is CSVGGEPQGAREKLFF.